This TCR beta chain was documented in a study of patients and donors after allogeneic stem cell transplantation. This clonotype occurred a few times. CDR3 length: 15 amino acids. With V trimmed by 4 bases and J by 2 bases, 7 bases remained unmatched. Germline V gene sequence: CDR1 LGHDT, CDR2 YNNKEL (reference sequence). TCRdb itself ran the RT-PCR reads through MiXCR, one entry per CDR3 protein. The data hold roughly 880,000 distinct CDR3 sequences, with about a sixth observed a single time. The chain joins TRBV3-1 to TRBJ2-5; the match to TRBD2 covers 7 bases. The sample consisted of blood, either unsorted or a sorted T cell fraction (not recorded which). The receptor was derived from a human donor who was either an allogeneic HSCT recipient or a stem cell or donor lymphocyte infusion donor (not recorded which). It is not recorded whose cells these are; they may come from a transplant donor. Here the CDR3 DNA reads TGTGCCAGCAGCCCCGGACTAGTGGGGCAAGAGACCCAGTACTTC. It encodes CASSPGLVGQETQYF.